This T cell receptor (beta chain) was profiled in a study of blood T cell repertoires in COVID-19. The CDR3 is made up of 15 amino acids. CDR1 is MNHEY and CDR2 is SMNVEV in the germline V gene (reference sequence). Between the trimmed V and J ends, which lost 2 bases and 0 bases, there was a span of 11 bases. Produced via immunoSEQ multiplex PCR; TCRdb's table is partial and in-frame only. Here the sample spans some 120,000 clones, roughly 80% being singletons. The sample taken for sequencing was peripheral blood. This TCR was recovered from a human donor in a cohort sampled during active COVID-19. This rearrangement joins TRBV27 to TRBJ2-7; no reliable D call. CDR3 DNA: TGTGCCAGCAGTTTAAGTGTATACAGCTCCTACGAGCAGTACTTC. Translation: CASSLSVYSSYEQYF.